This TCR beta chain was found in a study of T cell responses to AZD1222 COVID-19 vaccine. Background on the study: Second-dose schedules of about 4 or about 12 weeks were combined.

General study findings and limits: The donors showed a predominance of white British ancestry and of females, with possible underestimation of clonal diversity. Nearly half of the spike-specific TCRs reportedly recognize variant regions that carry no mutations.

Profiling relied on immunoSEQ multiplex PCR, and the TCRdb table lists in-frame clones only, not all of them. The sample gives fewer than 150,000 clones, 85% to 90% of which show up once; around 3.6% is in the top ten. V lost 6 bases to trimming and J lost 6 bases; unmatched junction nucleotides: 0. The CDR3 length is 12 residues. Worth noting for this clone: Its specificity is not known.

V usage is TRBV12-3 or TRBV12-4 and J usage is TRBJ1-5; 9 nucleotides align to TRBD1. The starting material was peripheral blood, obtained on day 0 of AZD1222 vaccination. The TCR comes from an adult in good health. Here the CDR3 reads CASRTGGQPQHF. CDR3 nucleotide sequence: TGTGCCAGCAGGACAGGGGGTCAGCCCCAGCATTTT.